The entry below describes one T cell receptor beta chain. Its specificity is not known. The donors formed part of the approximately 120-subject validation cohort, distinct from the roughly 730-subject first cohort. This entry comes from a study of cytomegalovirus exposure and HLA in healthy donors. The assay was immunoSEQ multiplex PCR, and TCRdb's table has in-frame clones only and misses some. The repertoire has 110,000 or so clones, around 82% of them found once; the top ten carry 3%. This CDR3 is 19 amino acids long. V shed 4 bases and J 9 bases; nucleotides not matched to a gene: 21. Germline loops: CDR1 SGHNT, CDR2 YYREEE (reference sequence). Broader study findings: In vitro testing confirmed a few CMV-associated chains as specific for CMV antigens.

The receptor comes from a woman under 30 in good health and CMV-seronegative. The chain has TRBV5-4 and TRBJ2-1; 11 bases align to TRBD2. The sample consisted of PBMCs. The CDR3: CASSPSLAGGLNPNGEQFF. The CDR3 DNA is TGTGCCAGCAGCCCCTCTCTAGCGGGGGGCCTTAATCCAAACGGTGAGCAGTTCTTC.